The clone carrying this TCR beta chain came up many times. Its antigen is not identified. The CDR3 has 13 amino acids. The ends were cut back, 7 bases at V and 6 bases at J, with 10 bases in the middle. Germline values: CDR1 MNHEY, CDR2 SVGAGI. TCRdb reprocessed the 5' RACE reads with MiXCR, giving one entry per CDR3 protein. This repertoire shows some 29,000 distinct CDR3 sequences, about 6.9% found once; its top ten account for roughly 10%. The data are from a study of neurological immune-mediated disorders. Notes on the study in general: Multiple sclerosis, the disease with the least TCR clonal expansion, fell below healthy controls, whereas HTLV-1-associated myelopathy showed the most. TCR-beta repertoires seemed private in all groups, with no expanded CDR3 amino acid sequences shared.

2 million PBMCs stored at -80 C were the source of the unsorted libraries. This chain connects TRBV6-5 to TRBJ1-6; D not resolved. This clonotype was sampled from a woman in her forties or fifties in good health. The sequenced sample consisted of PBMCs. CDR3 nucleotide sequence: TGTGCCAGCACCTACAAGCGTAATTCACCCCTCCACTTT. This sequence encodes CASTYKRNSPLHF.